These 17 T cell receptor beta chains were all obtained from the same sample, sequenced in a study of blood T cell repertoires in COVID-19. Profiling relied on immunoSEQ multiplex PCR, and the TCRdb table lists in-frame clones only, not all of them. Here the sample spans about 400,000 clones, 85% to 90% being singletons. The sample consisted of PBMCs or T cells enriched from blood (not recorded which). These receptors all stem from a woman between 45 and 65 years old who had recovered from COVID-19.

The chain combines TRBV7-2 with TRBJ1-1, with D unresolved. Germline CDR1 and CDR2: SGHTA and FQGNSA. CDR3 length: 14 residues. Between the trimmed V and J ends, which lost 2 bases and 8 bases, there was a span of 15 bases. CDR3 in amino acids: CASSLRYVDSEAFF. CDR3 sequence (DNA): TGTGCCAGCAGCTTACGGTACGTCGATAGCGAAGCTTTCTTT. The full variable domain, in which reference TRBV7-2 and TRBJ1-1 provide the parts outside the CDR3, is GAGVSQSPSNKVTEKGKDVELRCDPISGHTALYWYRQSLGQGLEFLIYFQGNSAPDKSGLPSDRFSAERTGGSVSTLTIQRTQQEDSAVYLCASSLRYVDSEAFFGQGTRLTVV.

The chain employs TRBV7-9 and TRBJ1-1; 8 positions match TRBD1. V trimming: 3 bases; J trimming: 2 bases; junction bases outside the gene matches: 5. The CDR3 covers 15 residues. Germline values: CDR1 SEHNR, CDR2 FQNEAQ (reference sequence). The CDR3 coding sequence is TGTGCCAGCAGCTTCGAGGACAGGGTAAACACTGAAGCTTTCTTT. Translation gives CASSFEDRVNTEAFF.

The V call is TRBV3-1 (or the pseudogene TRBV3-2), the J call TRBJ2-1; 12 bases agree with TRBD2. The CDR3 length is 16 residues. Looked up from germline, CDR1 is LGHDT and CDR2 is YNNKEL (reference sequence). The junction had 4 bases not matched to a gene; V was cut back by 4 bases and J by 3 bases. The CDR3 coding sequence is TGTGCCAGCAGCCCGACTAGCGGGGGCTTCTACAATGAGCAGTTCTTC. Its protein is CASSPTSGGFYNEQFF.

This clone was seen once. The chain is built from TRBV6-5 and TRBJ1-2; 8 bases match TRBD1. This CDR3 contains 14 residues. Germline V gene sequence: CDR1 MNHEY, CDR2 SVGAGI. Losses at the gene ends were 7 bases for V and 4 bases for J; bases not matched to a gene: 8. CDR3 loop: CASTRTGSFYGYTF. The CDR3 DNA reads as TGTGCCAGCACCCGGACAGGGTCCTTCTATGGCTACACCTTC.

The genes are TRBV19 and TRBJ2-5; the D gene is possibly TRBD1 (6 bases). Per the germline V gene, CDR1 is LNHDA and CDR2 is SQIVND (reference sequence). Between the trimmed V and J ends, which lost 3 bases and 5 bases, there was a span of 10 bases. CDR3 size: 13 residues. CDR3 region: CASSMIRGETQYF. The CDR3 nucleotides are TGTGCCAGTAGTATGATCAGGGGTGAGACCCAGTACTTC.

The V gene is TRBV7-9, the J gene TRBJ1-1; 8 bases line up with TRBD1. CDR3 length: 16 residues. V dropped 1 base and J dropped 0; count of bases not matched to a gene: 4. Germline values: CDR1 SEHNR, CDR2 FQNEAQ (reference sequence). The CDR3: CASSLVGRGLNTEAFF. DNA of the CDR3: TGTGCCAGCAGCTTAGTGGGCAGGGGGCTGAACACTGAAGCTTTCTTT.

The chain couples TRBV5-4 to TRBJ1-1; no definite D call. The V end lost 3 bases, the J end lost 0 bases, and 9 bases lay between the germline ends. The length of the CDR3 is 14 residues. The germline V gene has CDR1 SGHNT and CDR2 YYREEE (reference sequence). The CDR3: CASSSPRLNTEAFF. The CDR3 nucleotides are TGTGCCAGCAGCTCCCCCAGGCTGAACACTGAAGCTTTCTTT.

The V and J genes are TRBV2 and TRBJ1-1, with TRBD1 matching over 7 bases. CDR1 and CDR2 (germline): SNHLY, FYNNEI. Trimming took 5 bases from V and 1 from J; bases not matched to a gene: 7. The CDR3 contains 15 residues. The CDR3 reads CASSPGTARNTEAFF. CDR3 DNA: TGTGCCAGCAGTCCTGGGACAGCCAGGAACACTGAAGCTTTCTTT. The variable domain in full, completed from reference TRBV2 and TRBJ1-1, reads EPEVTQTPSHQVTQMGQEVILRCVPISNHLYFYWYRQILGQKVEFLVSFYNNEISEKSEIFDDQFSVERPDGSNFTLKIRSTKLEDSAMYFCASSPGTARNTEAFFGQGTRLTVV.

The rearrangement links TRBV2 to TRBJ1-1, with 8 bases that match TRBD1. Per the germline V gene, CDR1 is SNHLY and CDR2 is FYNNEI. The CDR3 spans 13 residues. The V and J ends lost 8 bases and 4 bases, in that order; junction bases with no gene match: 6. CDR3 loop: CASSRTGPTEAFF. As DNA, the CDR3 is TGTGCCAGCTCCCGGACAGGGCCCACTGAAGCTTTCTTT.

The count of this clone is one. As DNA, the CDR3 is TGTGCCAGCAGTGAAGTGGACAGGGAAGGTGAAAAACTGTTTTTT. Its translation: CASSEVDREGEKLFF. The rearrangement uses TRBV25-1 and TRBJ1-4; 8 positions match TRBD1. Losses at the gene ends were 2 bases for V and 7 bases for J; bases not matched to a gene: 6. The CDR3 is made up of 15 amino acids. Germline-derived CDR1 and CDR2 are MGHDK and SYGVNS.

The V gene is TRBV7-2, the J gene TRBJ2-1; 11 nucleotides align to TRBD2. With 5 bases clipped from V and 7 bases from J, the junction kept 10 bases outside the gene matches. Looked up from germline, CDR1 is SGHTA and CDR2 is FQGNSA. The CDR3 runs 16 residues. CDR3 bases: TGTGCCAGCAGCATCCTTAGCGGGGGGGCCGGGAATGAGCAGTTCTTC. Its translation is CASSILSGGAGNEQFF. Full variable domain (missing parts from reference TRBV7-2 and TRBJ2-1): GAGVSQSPSNKVTEKGKDVELRCDPISGHTALYWYRQSLGQGLEFLIYFQGNSAPDKSGLPSDRFSAERTGGSVSTLTIQRTQQEDSAVYLCASSILSGGAGNEQFFGPGTRLTVL.

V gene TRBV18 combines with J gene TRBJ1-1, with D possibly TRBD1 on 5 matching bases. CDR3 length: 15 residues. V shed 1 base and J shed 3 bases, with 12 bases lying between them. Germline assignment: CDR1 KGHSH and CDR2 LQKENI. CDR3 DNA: TGTGCCAGCTCACCACGGAGGGGCTCGGACACTGAAGCTTTCTTT. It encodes CASSPRRGSDTEAFF.

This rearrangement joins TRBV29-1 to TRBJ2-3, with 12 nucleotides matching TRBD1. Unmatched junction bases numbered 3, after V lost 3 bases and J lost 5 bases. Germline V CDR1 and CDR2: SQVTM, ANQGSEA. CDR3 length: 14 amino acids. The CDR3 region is CSVDGTGGLDTQYF. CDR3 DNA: TGCAGCGTTGACGGGACAGGGGGCTTAGATACGCAGTATTTT.

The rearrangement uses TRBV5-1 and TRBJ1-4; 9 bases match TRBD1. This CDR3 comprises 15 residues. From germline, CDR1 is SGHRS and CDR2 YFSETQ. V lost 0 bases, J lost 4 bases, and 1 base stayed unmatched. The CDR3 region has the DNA TGCGCCAGCAGCTTGGGGACAGGGGTTAATGAAAAACTGTTTTTT. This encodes CASSLGTGVNEKLFF. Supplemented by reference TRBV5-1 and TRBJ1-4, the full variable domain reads KAGVTQTPRYLIKTRGQQVTLSCSPISGHRSVSWYQQTPGQGLQFLFEYFSETQRNKGNFPGRFSGRQFSNSRSEMNVSTLELGDSALYLCASSLGTGVNEKLFFGSGTQLSVL.

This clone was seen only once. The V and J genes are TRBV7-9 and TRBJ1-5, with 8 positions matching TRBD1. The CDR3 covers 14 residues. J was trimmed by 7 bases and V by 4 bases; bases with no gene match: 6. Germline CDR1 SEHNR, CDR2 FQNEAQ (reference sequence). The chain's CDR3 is CASSSDRENQPQHF. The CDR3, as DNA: TGTGCCAGCAGCTCGGACAGGGAAAACCAGCCCCAGCATTTT.

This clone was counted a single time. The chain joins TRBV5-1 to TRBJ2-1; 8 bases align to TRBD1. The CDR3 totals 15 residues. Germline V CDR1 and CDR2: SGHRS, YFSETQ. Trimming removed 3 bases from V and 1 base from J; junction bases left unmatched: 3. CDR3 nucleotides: TGCGCCAGCAGCTCGGGACAGGCATCCTACAATGAGCAGTTCTTC. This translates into CASSSGQASYNEQFF.

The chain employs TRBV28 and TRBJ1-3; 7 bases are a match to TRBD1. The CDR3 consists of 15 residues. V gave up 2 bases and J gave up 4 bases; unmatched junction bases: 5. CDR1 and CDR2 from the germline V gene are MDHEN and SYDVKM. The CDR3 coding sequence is TGTGCCAGCAGTTTAGGAAGACAGGGAGGAAACACCATATATTTT. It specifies CASSLGRQGGNTIYF.